This TCR beta chain was sequenced in a study of shared clonotypes between healthy human individuals. For the study at large: Two female and three male donors aged 18 to 49 were enrolled.

General observations from the study: Non-shared clonotypes had lower generation probabilities than those shared by all four donors.

The table came from immunoSEQ multiplex PCR; TCRdb's copy has only in-frame clones and leaves some out. The sample has about 1 million clones, under 80% seen once; the top ten hold roughly 1.5%. V was clipped by 2 bases and J by 4 bases, with 14 bases between them. CDR1 and CDR2 (germline): MDHEN, SYDVKM. The CDR3 is made up of 16 amino acids. With respect to this clone: Its antigen is currently unknown.

Sequenced: memory CD4+ T cells sorted from blood. As to subset: CD45RA-negative fraction. The TCR was taken from a young man in good health. The chain carries TRBV28 and TRBJ2-2; weak D call: TRBD1 (6 bases). The CDR3 loop is CASSLIGQGSTGELFF. The CDR3 DNA is TGTGCCAGCAGTTTAATCGGGCAGGGGAGCACCGGGGAGCTGTTTTTT.